The entry below describes one T cell receptor beta chain. The antigen is not known. This sample stems from a study of T cell responses to AZD1222 COVID-19 vaccine. Study findings and constraints: After the peak T cell response, and only then, were repertoires sampled.

This CDR3 comprises 15 residues. The J segment lost 5 bases and the V segment lost 3 bases, leaving 9 bases of the junction unmatched. Germline V gene lookup returns CDR1 KGHSH and CDR2 LQKENI. Profiled with immunoSEQ multiplex PCR; TCRdb holds only in-frame clones, not every one. The sample lists 57,000 or so clones; 65% to 80% were seen once. The origin of this receptor is an adult who received the AZD1222 COVID-19 vaccine. The chain is built from TRBV18 and TRBJ2-5; 7 bases map to TRBD1. Sequencing was performed on peripheral blood, taken 28 days after the second AZD1222 dose. The chain's CDR3 is CASSPTRTGRETQYF. In nucleotides, the CDR3 is TGTGCCAGCTCACCGACTCGGACAGGAAGGGAGACCCAGTACTTC.